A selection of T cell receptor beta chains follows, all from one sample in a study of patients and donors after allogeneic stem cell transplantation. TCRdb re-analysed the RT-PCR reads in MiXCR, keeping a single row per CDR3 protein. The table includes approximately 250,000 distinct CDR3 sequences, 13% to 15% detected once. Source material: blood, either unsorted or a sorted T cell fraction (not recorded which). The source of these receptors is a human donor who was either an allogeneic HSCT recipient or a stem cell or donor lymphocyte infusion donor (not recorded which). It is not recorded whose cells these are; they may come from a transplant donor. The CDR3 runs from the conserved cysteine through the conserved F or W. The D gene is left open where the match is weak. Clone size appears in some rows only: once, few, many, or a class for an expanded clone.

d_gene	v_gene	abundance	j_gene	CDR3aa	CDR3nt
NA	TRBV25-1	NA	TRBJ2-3	CASRSPGGRGTQYF	TGTGCCAGCAGGAGTCCGGGGGGCCGGGGTACGCAGTATTTT
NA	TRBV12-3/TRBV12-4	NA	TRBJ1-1	CASSLRGASTEAFF	TGTGCCAGCAGTTTGAGGGGGGCGAGTACTGAAGCTTTCTTT
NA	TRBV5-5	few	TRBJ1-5	CASSVDRNQPQHF	TGTGCCAGCAGCGTAGACAGGAATCAGCCCCAGCATTTT
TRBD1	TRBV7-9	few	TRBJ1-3	CASSRGGGDGNTIYF	TGTGCCAGCAGCCGGGGAGGGGGCGACGGAAACACCATATATTTT
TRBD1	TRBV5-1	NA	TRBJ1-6	CASSLTGQGRSPLHF	TGCGCCAGCAGCTTGACTGGACAGGGGAGATCACCCCTCCACTTT
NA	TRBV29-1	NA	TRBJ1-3	CSVGQGSNTIYF	TGCAGCGTTGGGCAGGGAAGCAACACCATATATTTT
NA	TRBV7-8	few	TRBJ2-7	CASNPGQQIVYEQYF	TGTGCCAGCAACCCCGGACAGCAAATAGTCTACGAGCAGTACTTC
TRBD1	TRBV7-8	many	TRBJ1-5	CASSLRTRDRWDQPQHF	TGTGCCAGCAGCTTACGGACTCGGGACAGGTGGGATCAGCCCCAGCATTTT
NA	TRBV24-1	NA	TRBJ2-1	CATSALARDAQFF	TGTGCCACCAGTGCCCTTGCCAGGGACGCGCAGTTCTTC
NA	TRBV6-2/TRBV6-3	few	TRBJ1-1	CASSLRGRTVNTEAFF	TGTGCCAGCAGTTTAAGGGGTCGGACAGTGAACACTGAAGCTTTCTTT
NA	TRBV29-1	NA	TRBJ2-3	CTLRDSTDTQYF	TGCACCCTCCGGGACAGCACAGATACGCAGTATTTT
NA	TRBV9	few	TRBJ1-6	CASSVTGSGSNSPLHF	TGTGCCAGCAGCGTAACTGGGTCAGGGAGTAATTCACCCCTCCACTTT
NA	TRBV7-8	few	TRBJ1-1	CASSPVGFTEAFF	TGTGCCAGCAGCCCAGTTGGGTTCACTGAAGCTTTCTTT
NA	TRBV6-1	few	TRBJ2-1	CASTPRGLSSYNEQFF	TGTGCCAGCACCCCTCGGGGGCTTAGCTCCTACAATGAGCAGTTCTTC
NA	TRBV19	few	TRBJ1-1	CASSIYTGSTEAFF	TGTGCCAGTAGTATATATACAGGGTCCACTGAAGCTTTCTTT
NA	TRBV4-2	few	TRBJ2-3	CASSQVGGVSTDTQYF	TGTGCCAGCAGCCAAGTCGGCGGGGTGAGCACAGATACGCAGTATTTT
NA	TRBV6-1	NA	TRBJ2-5	CASSIRHRQYQETQYF	TGTGCCAGCAGTATCCGACACCGACAATACCAAGAGACCCAGTACTTC
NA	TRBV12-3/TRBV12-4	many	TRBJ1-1	CASSNTGLWAFF	TGTGCCAGCAGCAACACAGGGCTGTGGGCTTTCTTT
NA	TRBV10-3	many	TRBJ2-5	CATAAAPKETQYF	TGTGCCACCGCGGCAGCCCCAAAAGAGACCCAGTACTTC
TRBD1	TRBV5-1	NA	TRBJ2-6	CASSPGTGFSGANVLTF	TGCGCCAGCAGCCCCGGGACAGGGTTCTCTGGGGCCAACGTCCTGACTTTC
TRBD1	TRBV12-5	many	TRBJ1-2	CASGMTGGDGYTF	TGTGCTAGTGGTATGACAGGGGGCGATGGCTACACCTTC
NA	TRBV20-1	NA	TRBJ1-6	CSAREPLTGYREPLHF	TGCAGTGCTAGAGAACCATTAACAGGATATCGTGAGCCCCTCCACTTT